These 7 T cell receptor beta chains came from one sample sequenced in a study of cytomegalovirus exposure and HLA in healthy donors. PCR used 60 Vbeta primers and 13 Jbeta primers. Some clones are missing from TCRdb's copy, which holds only in-frame ones; the method was immunoSEQ multiplex PCR. The data contain 130,000 or so clones, almost 85% of them seen just once; the ten biggest clones take up about 3.4%. The sample taken for sequencing was PBMCs. The receptor source for this set is a man aged 18 to 29 in good health and CMV-seropositive.

The V gene is TRBV12-5, the J gene TRBJ2-7; TRBD2 matches 10 bases. The CDR3 contains 19 residues. V was pared by 1 base and J by 1 base, with 13 bases of the junction left unmatched. Germline V gives CDR1 LGHNT, CDR2 FRNRAP. CDR3 coding DNA: TGTGCTAGTGGTTTGGCACTTGGGATAATAGCGGGAGGTTCCTACGAGCAGTACTTC. It encodes CASGLALGIIAGGSYEQYF.

This chain joins TRBV7-9 and TRBJ2-7; the D gene is possibly TRBD1 (5 bases). Trimming shortened V by 5 bases and J by 4 bases, and 9 bases separated the two germline ends. This CDR3 spans 12 amino acids. Germline V CDR1 and CDR2: SEHNR, FQNEAQ (reference sequence). CDR3 in amino acids: CASSLPGYEQYF. CDR3 nucleotide sequence: TGTGCCAGCAGCCTACCAGGGTACGAGCAGTACTTC.

The chain uses TRBV15 and TRBJ2-1, with 9 bases that match TRBD2. J was trimmed by 5 bases and V by 0 bases; bases with no gene match: 5. Germline V CDR1 and CDR2: LNHNV, YYDKDF (reference sequence). The CDR3 has 16 residues. CDR3 bases: TGTGCCACCAGCAGAGATCTAGCGGGGATTCACAATGAGCAGTTCTTC. Encoded protein: CATSRDLAGIHNEQFF.

V gene TRBV28 combines with J gene TRBJ1-5, with 8 nucleotides matching TRBD1. This CDR3 has 14 residues. Germline loops: CDR1 MDHEN, CDR2 SYDVKM. V dropped 5 bases and J dropped 7; count of bases not matched to a gene: 7. CDR3 in DNA: TGTGCCAGCAGTACGAAGACAGGGGCCCAGCCCCAGCATTTT. Translation gives CASSTKTGAQPQHF.

The chain uses TRBV7-9 and TRBJ2-7; tentative D call: TRBD1 (6 bases). Germline values: CDR1 SEHNR, CDR2 FQNEAQ (reference sequence). The CDR3 spans 15 residues. V was cut by 3 bases and J by 1 base, with 13 bases left in between. CDR3 in DNA: TGTGCCAGCAGCTTGTGGGGGCAGGAATCCTACGAGCAGTACTTC. Translated: CASSLWGQESYEQYF.

Written as DNA, the CDR3 is TGCGCCAGCAGCCAAGAAGGCAGGACTTACTACGAGCAGTACTTC. Translation gives CASSQEGRTYYEQYF. The chain combines TRBV4-1 with TRBJ2-7; D might be TRBD2 (5 bases). V was pared by 0 bases and J by 3 bases, with 12 bases between. This CDR3 comprises 15 residues. The V gene's germline CDR1 is MGHRA and CDR2 YSYEKL.

The chain joins TRBV20-1 to TRBJ2-1; D gene unclear. The ends were cut back, 4 bases at V and 6 bases at J, with 4 bases in the middle. Germline CDR1 and CDR2: DFQATT and SNEGSKA (reference sequence). The CDR3 runs to 10 residues. DNA of the CDR3: TGCAGTGCTAAGAGCAATGAGCAGTTCTTC. It encodes CSAKSNEQFF.